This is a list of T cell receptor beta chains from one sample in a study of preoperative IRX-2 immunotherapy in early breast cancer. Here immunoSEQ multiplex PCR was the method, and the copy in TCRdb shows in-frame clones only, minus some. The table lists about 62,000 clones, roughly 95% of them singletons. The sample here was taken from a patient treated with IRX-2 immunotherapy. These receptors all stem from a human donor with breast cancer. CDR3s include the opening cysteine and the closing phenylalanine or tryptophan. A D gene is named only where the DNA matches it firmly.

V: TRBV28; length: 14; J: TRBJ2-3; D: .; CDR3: CASSFNLIADTQYF; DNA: TGTGCCAGCAGTTTTAATCTGATCGCAGATACGCAGTATTTT
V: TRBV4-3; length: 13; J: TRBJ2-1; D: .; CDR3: CASSQAMGTEQFF; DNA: TGCGCCAGCAGCCAAGCCATGGGCACTGAGCAGTTCTTC
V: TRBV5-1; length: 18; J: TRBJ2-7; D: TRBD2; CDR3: CASSPGLAGGGRSYEQYF; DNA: TGCGCCAGCAGCCCTGGACTAGCGGGAGGGGGCCGGTCCTACGAGCAGTACTTC
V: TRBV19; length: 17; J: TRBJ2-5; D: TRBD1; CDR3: CASSINPPDRGSETQYF; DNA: TGTGCCAGTAGTATCAACCCCCCGGACAGGGGATCAGAGACCCAGTACTTC
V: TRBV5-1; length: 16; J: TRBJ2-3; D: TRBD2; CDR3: CASSQGLAGWGDTQYF; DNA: TGCGCCAGCAGCCAAGGACTAGCGGGTTGGGGAGATACGCAGTATTTT
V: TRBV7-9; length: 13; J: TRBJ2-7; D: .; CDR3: CASSLGGWSEQYF; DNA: TGTGCCAGCAGCTTAGGGGGGTGGAGCGAGCAGTACTTC
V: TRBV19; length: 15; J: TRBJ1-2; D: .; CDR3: CASRDRVVRNYGYTF; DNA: TGTGCCAGTAGGGATCGTGTGGTGCGTAACTATGGCTACACCTTC
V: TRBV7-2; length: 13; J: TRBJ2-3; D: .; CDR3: CASSLGAPDTQYF; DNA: TGTGCCAGCAGCTTAGGCGCCCCCGATACGCAGTATTTT
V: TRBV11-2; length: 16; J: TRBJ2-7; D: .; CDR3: CASSLAPRGSSYEQYF; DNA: TGTGCCAGCAGCTTAGCCCCCCGGGGTAGCTCCTACGAGCAGTACTTC
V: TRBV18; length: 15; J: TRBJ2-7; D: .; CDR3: CASSPPNTEGYEQYF; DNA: TGTGCCAGCTCACCCCCCAATACAGAAGGCTACGAGCAGTACTTC
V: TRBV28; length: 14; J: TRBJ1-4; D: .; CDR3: CASSWATVREKLFF; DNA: TGTGCCAGCAGTTGGGCGACAGTCCGTGAAAAACTGTTTTTT
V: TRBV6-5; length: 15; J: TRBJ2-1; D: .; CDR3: CASSYYTPDSDEQFF; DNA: TGTGCCAGCAGTTATTACACTCCGGACAGCGATGAGCAGTTCTTC
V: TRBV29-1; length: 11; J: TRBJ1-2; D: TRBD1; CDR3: CSVGTVYGYTF; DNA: TGCAGCGTCGGGACAGTCTATGGCTACACCTTC
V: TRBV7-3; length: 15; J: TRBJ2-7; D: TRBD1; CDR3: CASSLDRAGPYEQYF; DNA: TGTGCCAGCAGCCTCGACAGGGCCGGGCCCTACGAGCAGTACTTC
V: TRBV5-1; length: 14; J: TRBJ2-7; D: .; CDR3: CASSLGRDLDEQYF; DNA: TGCGCCAGCAGCTTGGGCAGGGACCTAGACGAGCAGTACTTC
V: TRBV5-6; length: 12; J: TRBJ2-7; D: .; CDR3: CASSLETYEQYF; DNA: TGTGCCAGCAGCTTGGAGACCTACGAGCAGTACTTC
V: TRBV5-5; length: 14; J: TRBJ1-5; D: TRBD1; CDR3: CASSPGGNYQPQHF; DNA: TGTGCCAGCAGCCCAGGGGGAAATTATCAGCCCCAGCATTTT